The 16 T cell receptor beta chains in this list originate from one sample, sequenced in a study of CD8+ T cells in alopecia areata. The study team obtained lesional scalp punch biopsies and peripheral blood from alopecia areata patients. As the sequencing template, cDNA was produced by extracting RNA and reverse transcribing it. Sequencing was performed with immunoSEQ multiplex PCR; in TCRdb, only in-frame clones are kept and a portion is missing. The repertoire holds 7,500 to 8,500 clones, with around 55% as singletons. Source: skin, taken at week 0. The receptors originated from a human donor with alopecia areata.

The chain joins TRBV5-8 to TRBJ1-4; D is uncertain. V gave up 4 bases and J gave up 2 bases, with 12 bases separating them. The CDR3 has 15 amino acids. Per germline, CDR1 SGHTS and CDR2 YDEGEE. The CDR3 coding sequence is TGTGCCAGCAGCGCAACGTATCTGACTAATGAAAAACTGTTTTTT. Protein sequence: CASSATYLTNEKLFF.

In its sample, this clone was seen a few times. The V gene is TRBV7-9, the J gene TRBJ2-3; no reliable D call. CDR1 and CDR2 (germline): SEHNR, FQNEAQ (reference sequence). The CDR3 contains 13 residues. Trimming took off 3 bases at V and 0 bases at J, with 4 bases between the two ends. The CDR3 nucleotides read TGTGCCAGCAGCTTCGATAGCACAGATACGCAGTATTTT. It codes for CASSFDSTDTQYF.

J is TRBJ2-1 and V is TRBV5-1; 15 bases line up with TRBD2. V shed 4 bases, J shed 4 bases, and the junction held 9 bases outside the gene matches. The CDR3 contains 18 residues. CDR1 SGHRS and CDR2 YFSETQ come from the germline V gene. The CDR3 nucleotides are TGCGCCAGCAGCCCGGGACTAGCGGGAGGTCTTTTATACAATGAGCAGTTCTTC. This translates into CASSPGLAGGLLYNEQFF.

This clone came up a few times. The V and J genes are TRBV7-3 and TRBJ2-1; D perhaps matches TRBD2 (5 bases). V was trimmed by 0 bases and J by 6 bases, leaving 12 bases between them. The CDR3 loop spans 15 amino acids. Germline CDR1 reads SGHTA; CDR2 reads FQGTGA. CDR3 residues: CASSLTSSSGNEQFF. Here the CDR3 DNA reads TGTGCCAGCAGCTTAACGTCCTCCAGCGGCAATGAGCAGTTCTTC. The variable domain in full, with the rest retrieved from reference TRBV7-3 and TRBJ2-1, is GAGVSQTPSNKVTEKGKYVELRCDPISGHTALYWYRQSLGQGPEFLIYFQGTGAADDSGLPNDRFFAVRPEGSVSTLKIQRTERGDSAVYLCASSLTSSSGNEQFFGPGTRLTVL.

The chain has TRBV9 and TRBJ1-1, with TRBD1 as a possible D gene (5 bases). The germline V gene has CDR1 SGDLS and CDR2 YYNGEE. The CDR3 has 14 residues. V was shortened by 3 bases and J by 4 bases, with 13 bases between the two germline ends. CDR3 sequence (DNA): TGTGCCAGCAGCGAAGGTAGGGGTGGCACTGAAGCTTTCTTT. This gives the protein CASSEGRGGTEAFF.

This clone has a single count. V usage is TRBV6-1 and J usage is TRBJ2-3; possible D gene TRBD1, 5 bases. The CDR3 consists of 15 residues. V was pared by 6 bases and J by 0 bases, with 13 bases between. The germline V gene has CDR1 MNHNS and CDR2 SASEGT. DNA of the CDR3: TGTGCCAGCAGCCCAGAAGGGGTCAGCACAGATACGCAGTATTTT. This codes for CASSPEGVSTDTQYF.

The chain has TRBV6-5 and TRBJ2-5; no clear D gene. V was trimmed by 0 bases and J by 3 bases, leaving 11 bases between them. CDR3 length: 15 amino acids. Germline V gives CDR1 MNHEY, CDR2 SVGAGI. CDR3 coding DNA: TGTGCCAGCAGTTACTCGTGGGTAATAGAAGAGACCCAGTACTTC. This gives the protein CASSYSWVIEETQYF.

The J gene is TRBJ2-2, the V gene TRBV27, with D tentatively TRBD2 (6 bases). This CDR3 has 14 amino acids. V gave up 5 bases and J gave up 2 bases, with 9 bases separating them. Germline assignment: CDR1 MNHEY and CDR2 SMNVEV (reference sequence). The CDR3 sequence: CASSPGLNTGELFF. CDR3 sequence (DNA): TGTGCCAGCAGTCCGGGACTCAACACCGGGGAGCTGTTTTTT.

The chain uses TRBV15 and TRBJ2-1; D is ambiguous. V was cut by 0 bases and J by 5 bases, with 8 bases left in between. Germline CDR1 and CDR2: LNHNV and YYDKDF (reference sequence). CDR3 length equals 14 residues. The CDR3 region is CATSREWNDNEQFF. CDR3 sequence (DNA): TGTGCCACCAGCAGAGAATGGAACGACAATGAGCAGTTCTTC.

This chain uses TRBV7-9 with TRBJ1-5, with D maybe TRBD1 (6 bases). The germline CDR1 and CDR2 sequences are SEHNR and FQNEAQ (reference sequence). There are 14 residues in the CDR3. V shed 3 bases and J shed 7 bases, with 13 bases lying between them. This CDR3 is CASSFGGLGQPQHF. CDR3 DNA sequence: TGTGCCAGCAGCTTTGGGGGGCTGGGGCAGCCCCAGCATTTT.

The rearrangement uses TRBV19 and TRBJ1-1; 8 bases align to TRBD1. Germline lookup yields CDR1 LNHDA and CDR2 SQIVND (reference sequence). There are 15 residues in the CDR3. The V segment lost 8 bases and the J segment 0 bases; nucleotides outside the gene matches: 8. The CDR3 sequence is CASWDRSYLNTEAFF. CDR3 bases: TGTGCCAGTTGGGACAGGTCGTACCTGAACACTGAAGCTTTCTTT.

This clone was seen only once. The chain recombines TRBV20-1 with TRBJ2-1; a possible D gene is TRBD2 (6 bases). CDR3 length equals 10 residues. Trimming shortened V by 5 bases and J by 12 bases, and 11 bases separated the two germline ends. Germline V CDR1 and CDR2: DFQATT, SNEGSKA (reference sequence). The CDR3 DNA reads TGCAGTGCTGTGCGGGGTAGGCAGTTCTTC. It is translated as CSAVRGRQFF.

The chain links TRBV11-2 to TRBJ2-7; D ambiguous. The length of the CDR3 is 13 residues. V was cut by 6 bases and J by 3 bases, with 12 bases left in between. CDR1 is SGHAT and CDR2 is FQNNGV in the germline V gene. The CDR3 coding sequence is TGTGCCAGCAGTTTGGGCTCCCTCTACGAGCAGTACTTC. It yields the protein CASSLGSLYEQYF.

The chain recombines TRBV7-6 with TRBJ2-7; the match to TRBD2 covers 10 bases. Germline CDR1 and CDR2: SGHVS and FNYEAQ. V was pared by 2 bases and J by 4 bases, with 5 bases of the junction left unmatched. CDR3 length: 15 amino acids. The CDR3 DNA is TGTGCCAGCAGCTTATATCTAGCGGGAGAGTACGAGCAGTACTTC. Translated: CASSLYLAGEYEQYF.

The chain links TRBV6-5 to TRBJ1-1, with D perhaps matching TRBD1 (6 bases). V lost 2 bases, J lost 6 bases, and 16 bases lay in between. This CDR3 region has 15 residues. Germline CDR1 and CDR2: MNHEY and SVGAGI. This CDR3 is CASSYIGGGRAEAFF. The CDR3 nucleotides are TGTGCCAGCAGTTACATCGGGGGCGGTAGGGCTGAAGCTTTCTTT.

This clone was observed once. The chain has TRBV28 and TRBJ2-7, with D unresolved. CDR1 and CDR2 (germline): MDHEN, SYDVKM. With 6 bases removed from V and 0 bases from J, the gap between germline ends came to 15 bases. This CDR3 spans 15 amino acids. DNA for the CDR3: TGTGCCAGCAGGGACCTCGGGTCAAACTCCTACGAGCAGTACTTC. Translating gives CASRDLGSNSYEQYF.